A single sample is the source of the 8 T cell receptor beta chains below, sequenced in a study of cytomegalovirus exposure and HLA in healthy donors. The PCR had 60 Vbeta and 13 Jbeta primers. Only in-frame clones appear in the TCRdb table, and some are missing; sequencing was by immunoSEQ multiplex PCR. The table has approximately 130,000 clones, around four fifths seen once. Input material: PBMCs. These receptors all come from a middle-aged woman in good health and CMV-seropositive.

This chain joins TRBV7-3 and TRBJ2-5, with 9 bases lining up with TRBD1. With 0 bases clipped from V and 1 base from J, the junction kept 0 bases outside the gene matches. The germline V gene encodes CDR1 SGHTA and CDR2 FQGTGA. This CDR3 is built from 15 residues. The CDR3 here is CASSLTTGGQETQYF. CDR3 nucleotide sequence: TGTGCCAGCAGCTTAACGACAGGGGGCCAAGAGACCCAGTACTTC.

This clone was detected only once. The CDR3 here is CASSVKTFGNQPQHF. For the CDR3, the DNA is TGTGCCAGCAGTGTCAAGACTTTTGGCAATCAGCCCCAGCATTTT. The chain couples TRBV6-1 to TRBJ1-5; D remains unclear. Germline V gene data show CDR1 as MNHNS and CDR2 as SASEGT. Trimming shortened V by 4 bases and J by 2 bases, and 12 bases separated the two germline ends. The CDR3 has 15 residues.

Here the CDR3 reads CASSTELHQPQHF. CDR3 in DNA: TGTGCCAGCAGTACAGAACTTCATCAGCCCCAGCATTTT. The rearrangement links TRBV6-1 to TRBJ1-5; no clear D gene. The CDR3 consists of 13 residues. Germline assignment: CDR1 MNHNS and CDR2 SASEGT. V lost 5 bases, J lost 5 bases, and 10 bases lay in between.

This chain connects TRBV5-4 to TRBJ2-3, with 10 bases that match TRBD2. Germline V lookup: CDR1 SGHNT, CDR2 YYREEE (reference sequence). This CDR3 comprises 14 residues. Losses at the gene ends were 4 bases for V and 3 bases for J; bases not matched to a gene: 2. The CDR3 here is CASSLSGRTDTQYF. CDR3 DNA sequence: TGTGCCAGCAGCCTTAGCGGGAGGACAGATACGCAGTATTTT.

V gene TRBV28 combines with J gene TRBJ1-2; maybe TRBD1 (6 bases). The CDR3 is made up of 15 amino acids. Germline CDR1 and CDR2: MDHEN and SYDVKM. Trimming removed 1 base from V and 4 bases from J, with 13 bases in between. The CDR3 spells CASSLFGGPGYGYTF. The CDR3 nucleotides read TGTGCCAGCAGTTTATTCGGGGGGCCGGGCTATGGCTACACCTTC.

This chain links TRBV19 with TRBJ2-2; D might be TRBD1 (5 bases). The CDR3 is 14 amino acids. The V end lost 10 bases, the J end lost 5 bases, and 17 bases lay between the germline ends. CDR1 is LNHDA and CDR2 is SQIVND in the germline V gene (reference sequence). The CDR3 loop reads CAIRRQGGTGELFF. In DNA form, the CDR3 reads TGTGCCATCCGGCGGCAGGGTGGGACCGGGGAGCTGTTTTTT.

The chain recombines TRBV5-4 with TRBJ1-2; tentatively, D is TRBD1 (6 bases). Germline loops: CDR1 SGHNT, CDR2 YYREEE (reference sequence). The CDR3 totals 16 residues. Trimming removed 2 bases from V and 1 base from J, with 15 bases in between. The CDR3 reads CASSFGQSRFNYGYTF. The DNA for the CDR3 is TGTGCCAGCAGCTTCGGACAGAGTAGGTTTAACTATGGCTACACCTTC.

The CDR3 region is CASSVALQGYEQYF. The CDR3 bases are TGTGCCAGCAGCGTAGCCCTACAGGGGTACGAGCAGTACTTC. The chain couples TRBV9 to TRBJ2-7, with 7 bases that match TRBD1. The V segment lost 0 bases and the J segment 4 bases; nucleotides outside the gene matches: 4. The germline V gene has CDR1 SGDLS and CDR2 YYNGEE. The CDR3 extends over 14 amino acids.